This T cell receptor beta chain was obtained from a study of blood T cells in healthy people across ages. The table lists this clonotype with a few counts. The use of a sample-barcoded 5' primer and a J-beta primer mix characterized a second PCR of about 7 to 12 cycles. TCRdb reprocessed the 5' RACE reads via MiXCR and lists one record per CDR3 protein. The data show some 760,000 distinct CDR3 sequences, around a quarter seen once. V was trimmed by 0 bases and J by 5 bases, leaving 10 bases between them. The CDR3 loop spans 13 amino acids. Germline V lookup: CDR1 SQVTM, CDR2 ANQGSEA. The same data also contributed to another study, on T cells of mothers and their children.

The TCR originated in a boy aged 10-17 years in good health. Sequencing input: blood. V gene TRBV29-1 combines with J gene TRBJ2-5; no reliable D call. This chain's CDR3 is CSVEEGFGETQYF. Here the CDR3 DNA reads TGCAGCGTTGAAGAGGGCTTTGGGGAGACCCAGTACTTC.